This entry concerns a single T cell receptor (beta chain). This specimen belongs to a study of control samples from healthy donors and cancer patients. Germline CDR1 and CDR2: SGHRS and YFSETQ. The CDR3 is 15 residues long. The V and J ends lost 3 bases and 4 bases, in that order; junction bases with no gene match: 8. TCRdb's copy holds only in-frame clones and misses some; the assay was immunoSEQ multiplex PCR. The repertoire holds 95,000 to 150,000 clones, with 85% to 95% as singletons. The chain combines TRBV5-1 with TRBJ1-1; the match to TRBD1 covers 8 bases. The TCR originated in an older man with head and neck cancer. The sample taken for sequencing was PBMCs. The CDR3 loop is CASSYDRGGGTEAFF. The CDR3 nucleotides are TGCGCCAGCAGCTATGACAGGGGCGGTGGCACTGAAGCTTTCTTT.